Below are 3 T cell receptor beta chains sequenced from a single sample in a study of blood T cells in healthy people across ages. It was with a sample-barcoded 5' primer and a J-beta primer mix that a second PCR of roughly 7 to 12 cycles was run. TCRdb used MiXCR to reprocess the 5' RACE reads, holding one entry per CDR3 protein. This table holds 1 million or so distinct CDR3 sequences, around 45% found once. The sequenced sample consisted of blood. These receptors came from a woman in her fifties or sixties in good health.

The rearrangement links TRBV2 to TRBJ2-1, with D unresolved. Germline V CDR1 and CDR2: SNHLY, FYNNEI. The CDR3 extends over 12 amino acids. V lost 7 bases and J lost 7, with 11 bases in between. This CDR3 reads CASMTIVNEQFF. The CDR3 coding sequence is TGTGCCAGCATGACAATAGTGAATGAGCAGTTCTTC.

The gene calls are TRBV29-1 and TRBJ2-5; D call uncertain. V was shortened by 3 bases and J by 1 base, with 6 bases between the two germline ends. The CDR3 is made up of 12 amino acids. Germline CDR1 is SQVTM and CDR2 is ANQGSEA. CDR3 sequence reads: CSVEVLQETQYF. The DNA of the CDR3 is TGCAGCGTTGAGGTGCTCCAAGAGACCCAGTACTTC.

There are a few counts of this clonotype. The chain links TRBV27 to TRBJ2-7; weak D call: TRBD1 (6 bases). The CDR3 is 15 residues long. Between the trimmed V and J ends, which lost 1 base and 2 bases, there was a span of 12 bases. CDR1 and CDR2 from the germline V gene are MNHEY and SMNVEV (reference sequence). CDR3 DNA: TGTGCCAGCAGTTTATTGACAGGAGTCACCTACGAGCAGTACTTC. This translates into CASSLLTGVTYEQYF.